This entry lists 8 T cell receptor beta chains sequenced from one sample in a study of immune cell composition in non-small cell lung cancer. Measured with immunoSEQ multiplex PCR; TCRdb has only the in-frame clones, and not every one. This sample has some 16,000 clones, with about three quarters found just once. Normal lung sampling was at least 3 cm from the tumour, as distant as possible. The same specimen was also included in a second study, on CD4 T cells in lung cancer.

What was sequenced was non-adjacent lung tissue. These TCRs come from a human donor with non-small cell lung cancer.

The chain has TRBV11-3 and TRBJ1-1, with D unresolved. Trimming took 5 bases from V and 6 from J, leaving 10 bases between them. Germline CDR1 SGHNT, CDR2 YENEEA. This CDR3 has 12 amino acids. The CDR3 sequence is CASSRTSAEAFF. The CDR3 bases are TGTGCCAGCAGCCGAACATCAGCTGAAGCTTTCTTT.

The gene calls are TRBV7-9 and TRBJ2-7; D is ambiguous. Germline CDR1 and CDR2: SEHNR and FQNEAQ (reference sequence). The V and J ends lost 3 bases and 5 bases respectively, with 8 bases between them. This CDR3 region has 12 residues. CDR3 nucleotide sequence: TGTGCCAGCAGCTTGAGGATGGACGAGCAGTACTTC. Translation: CASSLRMDEQYF.

The V call is TRBV14, the J call TRBJ1-2; D gene uncertain. V dropped 4 bases and J dropped 3 bases, with 12 bases sitting between them. CDR3 length: 14 amino acids. Germline V CDR1 and CDR2: SGHDN, FVKESK. The CDR3 bases are TGTGCCAGCAGCCTTGGACTTTCTGACTATGGCTACACCTTC. Amino acid sequence: CASSLGLSDYGYTF.

The chain uses TRBV25-1 and TRBJ1-1, with a weak D call TRBD1 (5 bases). The CDR3 length is 14 residues. Trimming took off 4 bases at V and 4 bases at J, with 13 bases between the two ends. Germline CDR1 and CDR2: MGHDK and SYGVNS. This CDR3 reads CASSVQGRGTEAFF. The CDR3 DNA is TGTGCCAGCAGTGTCCAGGGAAGGGGCACTGAAGCTTTCTTT.

The chain recombines TRBV13 with TRBJ2-7, with 9 nucleotides matching TRBD1. CDR3 length equals 14 residues. The germline V gene encodes CDR1 PRHDT and CDR2 FYEKMQ (reference sequence). V lost 5 bases to trimming and J lost 5 bases; unmatched junction nucleotides: 7. CDR3 DNA sequence: TGTGCCAGCAGCCCCGGACAGGGGTGGGACGAGCAGTACTTC. This encodes CASSPGQGWDEQYF.

V is TRBV6-6 and J is TRBJ2-7; D unclear. Trimming shortened V by 3 bases and J by 0 bases, and 6 bases separated the two germline ends. CDR1 is MNHNY and CDR2 is SVGAGI in the germline V gene (reference sequence). This CDR3 has 13 amino acids. The CDR3, as DNA: TGTGCCAGCAGTTATTACGCCTCCTACGAGCAGTACTTC. Translation gives CASSYYASYEQYF.

The rearrangement links TRBV13 to TRBJ1-1, with 7 bases identical to TRBD1. CDR3 length: 15 residues. The V gene's germline CDR1 is PRHDT and CDR2 FYEKMQ (reference sequence). With 4 bases clipped from V and 0 bases from J, the junction kept 5 bases outside the gene matches. CDR3 in DNA: TGTGCCAGCAGCTCAGGACAGGTTCTGAACACTGAAGCTTTCTTT. It is translated as CASSSGQVLNTEAFF.

This rearrangement joins TRBV12-2 to TRBJ2-5; TRBD2 is the table's D call, not checked against the DNA. TRBV12-2 is a listed pseudogene. CDR3 size: 15 residues. CDR3 coding DNA: TGTGCAAGTCTCGTGACTAGCGGGGTGGCAGAGACCCAGTACTTC. This translates into CASLVTSGVAETQYF.